Below are 8 T cell receptor beta chains sequenced from a single sample in a study of blood T cell repertoires in COVID-19. Assay used: immunoSEQ multiplex PCR; TCRdb lists only in-frame clones, some missing. The data contain around 280,000 clones, roughly 89% of them seen just once; the ten biggest clones take up over 6%. Sequencing used PBMCs or T cells enriched from blood (not recorded which). The receptors originated from a woman between 40 and 50 years old who had recovered from COVID-19.

J is TRBJ2-5 and V is TRBV19, with 13 bases that match TRBD2. Trimming took 6 bases from V and 4 from J; bases not matched to a gene: 8. Germline V CDR1 and CDR2: LNHDA, SQIVND (reference sequence). The CDR3 has 16 amino acids. The CDR3 region is CASSPLAGGFGETQYF. The DNA for the CDR3 is TGTGCCAGTAGCCCACTAGCGGGAGGGTTCGGAGAGACCCAGTACTTC.

This chain links TRBV19 with TRBJ1-2, with 10 bases aligning to TRBD1. Trimming took 0 bases from V and 8 from J; bases not matched to a gene: 6. The germline V gene has CDR1 LNHDA and CDR2 SQIVND (reference sequence). The CDR3 spans 15 residues. The CDR3 region has the DNA TGTGCCAGTAGTATAGACGGGACAGGGGTGAGAGGCTACACCTTC. Amino acid sequence: CASSIDGTGVRGYTF.

J is TRBJ1-3 and V is TRBV19, with 7 bases lining up with TRBD1. Germline V CDR1 and CDR2: LNHDA, SQIVND (reference sequence). Trimming at V came to 6 bases and at J to 4 bases, leaving 6 bases not matched to a gene. The CDR3 sequence is 14 residues long. CDR3 amino acids: CASSLDRSGNTIYF. CDR3 nucleotides: TGTGCCAGTAGCCTGGACAGGTCCGGAAACACCATATATTTT.

DNA for the CDR3: TGTGCCATCAGTGAAGGAGTGTTAGCGGGGAACAATGAGCAGTTCTTC. This encodes CAISEGVLAGNNEQFF. The chain uses TRBV10-3 and TRBJ2-1; 8 nucleotides line up with TRBD2. The germline V gene encodes CDR1 ENHRY and CDR2 SYGVKD. This CDR3 spans 16 amino acids. V was clipped by 3 bases and J by 5 bases; unmatched bases: 9.

This chain joins TRBV2 and TRBJ2-6; weak D call: TRBD1 (5 bases). CDR3 length equals 14 residues. Trimming stripped 8 bases from V and 1 base from J, with 9 bases between. The germline gives CDR1 SNHLY, CDR2 FYNNEI. In DNA form, the CDR3 reads TGTGCCAGCGGGAAGGGGTCTGGGGCCAACGTCCTGACTTTC. Translating it yields CASGKGSGANVLTF. The full variable domain, its missing parts supplied by reference TRBV2 and TRBJ2-6, is EPEVTQTPSHQVTQMGQEVILRCVPISNHLYFYWYRQILGQKVEFLVSFYNNEISEKSEIFDDQFSVERPDGSNFTLKIRSTKLEDSAMYFCASGKGSGANVLTFGAGSRLTVL.

This chain uses TRBV28 with TRBJ2-3; a possible D gene is TRBD2 (6 bases). The germline gives CDR1 MDHEN, CDR2 SYDVKM. The germline V and J ends were trimmed by 2 bases and 6 bases, with 15 bases remaining between them. This CDR3 contains 15 residues. This CDR3 reads CASSLAGAGGDTQYF. The CDR3 DNA follows: TGTGCCAGCAGTTTAGCCGGGGCCGGAGGGGATACGCAGTATTTT.

The chain uses TRBV13 and TRBJ2-4, with a possible D match to TRBD1 (5 bases). V was trimmed by 3 bases and J by 0 bases, leaving 24 bases between them. CDR3 length: 20 residues. Germline values: CDR1 PRHDT, CDR2 FYEKMQ (reference sequence). The CDR3 coding sequence is TGTGCCAGCAGCTTCAAAGGGGCCGTAGCCCACTTAAAAGCCAAAAACATTCAGTACTTC. Its protein is CASSFKGAVAHLKAKNIQYF.

The chain has TRBV27 and TRBJ2-1, with 7 positions matching TRBD1. Germline V gives CDR1 MNHEY, CDR2 SMNVEV (reference sequence). The CDR3 loop spans 13 amino acids. Losses at the gene ends were 10 bases for V and 4 bases for J; bases not matched to a gene: 7. The CDR3: CATSWDSYNEQFF. CDR3 DNA sequence: TGTGCCACCTCTTGGGACAGTTACAATGAGCAGTTCTTC.